The source of this TCR beta chain is a study of CD8 T cells in Susac syndrome. Peripheral blood CD8+ and CD4+ T cells were profiled by TCR beta sequencing. Random hexamers were used to reverse transcribe an amount of about 0.5 to 1 ug RNA. Using its own MiXCR run on the immunoSEQ multiplex PCR reads, TCRdb lists one record per CDR3 protein. The table shows some 160,000 distinct CDR3 sequences, with 92% occurring only once. In germline, CDR1 is DFQATT, CDR2 SNEGSKA (reference sequence). Trimming cost V 3 bases and J 5 bases; bases outside gene matches: 6. The length of the CDR3 is 14 residues. This TCR derives from a human donor in good health. The chain uses TRBV20-1 and TRBJ2-5, with 10 positions matching TRBD1. Sample: CD4+ T cells from PBMCs. The CDR3 sequence: CSARGGQGTETQYF. The CDR3 DNA is TGCAGTGCTAGGGGGGGACAGGGGACGGAGACCCAGTACTTC.